The source of this T cell receptor (beta chain) is a study of regulatory T cells in long-lasting Graves disease. Study-level results: What was studied was peripheral blood only, and not thyroid tissue. Persistent disease preferred TRBV28, TRBJ1-2 and TRBJ2-5.

Germline V gene sequence: CDR1 MNHEY, CDR2 SVGEGT. V dropped 6 bases and J dropped 0 bases, with 15 bases sitting between them. This CDR3 region has 16 residues. TCR beta libraries were built with iRepertoire HTBI primers and Arm-PCR of CDR3 regions. MiXCR, applied by TCRdb to the multiplex PCR reads, yields one record per CDR3 protein. The top ten hold 25% to 30% of the sample, which has under 400,000 distinct CDR3 sequences, approximately 15% seen once. This clonotype was observed a few times. The target antigen is unknown. As for time point: newly diagnosed GD, antithyroid drugs for less than 3 months. The TCR library was made from RNA that had been extracted from PBMCs in TRIzol. These data were also filed under a second study, of T cells in Graves' hyperthyroidism and ophthalmopathy. In that study: Expanded thyroid clonotypes (above 0.001) were mostly also found in blood.

The sample consisted of peripheral blood mononuclear cells (PBMCs), taken at new diagnosis, from a patient treated with antithyroid drugs. V gene TRBV6-2 or TRBV6-3 combines with J gene TRBJ1-3; D is possibly TRBD1 (6 bases). The TCR originated in a man aged 35 to 55 with Graves disease. The CDR3 protein is CASSQETGPSGNTIYF. The CDR3 DNA reads TGTGCCAGCAGCCAGGAGACAGGCCCCTCTGGAAACACCATATATTTT.